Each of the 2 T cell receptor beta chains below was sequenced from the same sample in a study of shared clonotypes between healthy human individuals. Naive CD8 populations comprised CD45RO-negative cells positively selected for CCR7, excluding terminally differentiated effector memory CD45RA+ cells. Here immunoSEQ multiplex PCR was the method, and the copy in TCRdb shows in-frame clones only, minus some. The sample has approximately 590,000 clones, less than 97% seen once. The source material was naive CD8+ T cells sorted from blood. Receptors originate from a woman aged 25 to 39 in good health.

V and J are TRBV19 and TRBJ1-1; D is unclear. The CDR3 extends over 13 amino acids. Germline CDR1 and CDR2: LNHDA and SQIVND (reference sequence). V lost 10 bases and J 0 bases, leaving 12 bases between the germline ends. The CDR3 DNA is TGTGCCACAAGGTGGACTATGAACACTGAAGCTTTCTTT. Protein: CATRWTMNTEAFF.

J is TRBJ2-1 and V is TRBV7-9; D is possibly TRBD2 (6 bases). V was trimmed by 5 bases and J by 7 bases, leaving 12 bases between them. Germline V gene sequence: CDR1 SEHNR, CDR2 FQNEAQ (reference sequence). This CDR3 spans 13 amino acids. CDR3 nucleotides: TGTGCCAGCAGCCCCCCCCGGGAGAATGAGCAGTTCTTC. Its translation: CASSPPRENEQFF.